This T cell receptor beta chain was captured by sequencing in a study of control samples from healthy donors and cancer patients. V lost 0 bases and J 5 bases, leaving 8 bases between the germline ends. The germline CDR1 and CDR2 sequences are MNHEY and SMNVEV (reference sequence). This CDR3 is built from 13 residues. Profiling relied on immunoSEQ multiplex PCR, and the TCRdb table lists in-frame clones only, not all of them. This sample contains fewer than 200,000 clones. The chain couples TRBV27 to TRBJ2-7, with unresolved D. The origin of this receptor is a woman aged 25 to 45 in good health. The sample taken for sequencing was blood. CDR3 sequence: CASSLSAHHEQYF. CDR3 in DNA: TGTGCCAGCAGTTTATCAGCACACCACGAGCAGTACTTC.